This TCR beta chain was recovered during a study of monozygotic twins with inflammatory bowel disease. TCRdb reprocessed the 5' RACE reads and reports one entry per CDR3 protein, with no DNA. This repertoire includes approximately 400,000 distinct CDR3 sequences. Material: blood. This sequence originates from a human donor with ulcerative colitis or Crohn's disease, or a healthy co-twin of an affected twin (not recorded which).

The CDR3 loop reads CASSRTGWTEAFF. The chain couples TRBV18 to TRBJ1-1; as DNA is missing, the TRBD1 call by TCRdb cannot be tested. Germline CDR1 KGHSH, CDR2 LQKENI. The CDR3 is made up of 13 amino acids.